Listed here is a single TCR beta chain. The entry originates in a study of blood T cell repertoires in COVID-19. Study in general: COVID-19 samples collected from the United States, Italy and Spain covered acute and convalescent phases.

Study processing details: Reference gene primer amplification gave estimated nucleated cell counts. TCRdb keeps only in-frame clones here, not all; method: immunoSEQ multiplex PCR. For V, J and clone size, that table is used; D and trimming come from the DNA. The sample lists 320,000 or so clones; 80% to 90% were seen once. Participants were aged roughly 18 to 89 years, lived in 20 to 25 US areas, and enrolled virtually. Cohort placement rested on clinical history that participants reported themselves. CDR3 size: 14 residues. Per the germline V gene, CDR1 is MNHEY and CDR2 is SVGAGI. V lost 6 bases, J lost 1 base, and 10 bases lay in between.

The receptor was isolated from a man aged 25 to 45 who had recovered from COVID-19. This chain uses TRBV6-5 with TRBJ1-5; D unresolved. Sequenced input: PBMCs or T cells enriched from blood (not recorded which). The chain's CDR3 is CASRASGSNQPQHF. CDR3 DNA: TGTGCCAGCAGGGCGTCCGGGAGCAATCAGCCCCAGCATTTT.